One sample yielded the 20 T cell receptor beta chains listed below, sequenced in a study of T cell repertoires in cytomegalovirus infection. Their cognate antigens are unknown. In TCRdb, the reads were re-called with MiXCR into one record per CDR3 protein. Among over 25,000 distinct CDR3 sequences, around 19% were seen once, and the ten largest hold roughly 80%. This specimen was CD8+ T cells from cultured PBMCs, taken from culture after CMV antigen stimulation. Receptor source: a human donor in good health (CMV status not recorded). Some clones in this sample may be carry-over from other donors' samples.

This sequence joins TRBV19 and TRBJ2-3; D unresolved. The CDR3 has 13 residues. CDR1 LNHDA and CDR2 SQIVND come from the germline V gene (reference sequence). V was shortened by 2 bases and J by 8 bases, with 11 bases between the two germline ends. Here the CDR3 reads CASSIQNGGTQYF. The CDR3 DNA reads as TGTGCCAGTAGTATACAAAATGGCGGTACGCAGTATTTT.

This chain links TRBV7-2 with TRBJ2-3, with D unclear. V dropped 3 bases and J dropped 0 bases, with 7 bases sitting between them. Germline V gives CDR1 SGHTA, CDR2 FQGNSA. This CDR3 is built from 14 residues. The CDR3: CASSLTPSTDTQYF. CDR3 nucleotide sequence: TGTGCCAGCAGCTTGACACCTAGCACAGATACGCAGTATTTT.

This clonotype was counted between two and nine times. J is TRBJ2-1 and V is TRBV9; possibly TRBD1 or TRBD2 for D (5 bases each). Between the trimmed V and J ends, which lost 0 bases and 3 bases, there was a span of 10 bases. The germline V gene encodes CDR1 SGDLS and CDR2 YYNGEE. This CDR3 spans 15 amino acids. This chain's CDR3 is CASSVGDGGYNEQFF. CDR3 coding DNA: TGTGCCAGCAGCGTAGGGGATGGGGGCTACAATGAGCAGTTCTTC. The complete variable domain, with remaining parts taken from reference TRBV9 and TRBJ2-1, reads DSGVTQTPKHLITATGQRVTLRCSPRSGDLSVYWYQQSLDQGLQFLIQYYNGEERAKGNILERFSAQQFPDLHSELNLSSLELGDSALYFCASSVGDGGYNEQFFGPGTRLTVL.

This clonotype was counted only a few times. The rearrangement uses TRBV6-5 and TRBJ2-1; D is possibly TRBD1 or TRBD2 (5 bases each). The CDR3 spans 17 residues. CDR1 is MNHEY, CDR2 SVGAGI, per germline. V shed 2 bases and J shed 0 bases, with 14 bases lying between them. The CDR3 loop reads CASSYHGTQSSYNEQFF. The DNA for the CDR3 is TGTGCCAGCAGTTACCATGGGACGCAGAGCTCCTACAATGAGCAGTTCTTC.

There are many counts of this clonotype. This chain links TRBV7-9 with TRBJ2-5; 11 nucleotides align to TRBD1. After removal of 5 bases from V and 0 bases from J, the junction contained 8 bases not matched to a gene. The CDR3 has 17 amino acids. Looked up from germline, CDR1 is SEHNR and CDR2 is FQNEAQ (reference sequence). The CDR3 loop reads CASSLPPGQGDQETQYF. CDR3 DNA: TGTGCCAGCAGCCTTCCCCCGGGACAGGGGGACCAAGAGACCCAGTACTTC.

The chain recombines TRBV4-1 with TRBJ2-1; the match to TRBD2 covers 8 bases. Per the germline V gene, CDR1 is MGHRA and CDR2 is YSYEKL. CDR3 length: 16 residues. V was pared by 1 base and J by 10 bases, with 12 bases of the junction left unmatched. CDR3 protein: CASSQGAGVGNREQFF. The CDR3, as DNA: TGCGCCAGCAGCCAAGGAGCGGGAGTCGGGAATCGGGAGCAGTTCTTC.

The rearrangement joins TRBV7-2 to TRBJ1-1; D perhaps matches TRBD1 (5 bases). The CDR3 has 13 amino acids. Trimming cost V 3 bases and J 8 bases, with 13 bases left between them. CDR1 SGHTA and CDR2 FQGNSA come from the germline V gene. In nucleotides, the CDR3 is TGTGCCAGCAGCTTTTCAGGGCGCGAGGAAGCTTTCTTT. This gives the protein CASSFSGREEAFF.

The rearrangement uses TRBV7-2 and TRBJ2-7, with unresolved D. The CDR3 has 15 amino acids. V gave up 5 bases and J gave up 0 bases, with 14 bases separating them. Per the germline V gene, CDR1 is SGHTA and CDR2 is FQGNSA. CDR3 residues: CASSTLAMSSYEQYF. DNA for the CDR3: TGTGCCAGCAGCACCTTAGCAATGAGCTCCTACGAGCAGTACTTC.

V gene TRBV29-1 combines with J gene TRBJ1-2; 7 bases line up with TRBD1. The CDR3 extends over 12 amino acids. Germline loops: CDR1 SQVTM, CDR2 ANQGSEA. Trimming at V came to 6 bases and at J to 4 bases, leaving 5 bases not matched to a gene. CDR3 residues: CSVRDSLYGYTF. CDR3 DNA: TGCAGCGTCAGGGACAGCCTCTATGGCTACACCTTC.

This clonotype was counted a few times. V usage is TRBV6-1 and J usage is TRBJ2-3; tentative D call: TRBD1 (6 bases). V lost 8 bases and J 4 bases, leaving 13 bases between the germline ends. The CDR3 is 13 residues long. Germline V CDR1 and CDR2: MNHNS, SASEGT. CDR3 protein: CASSLGAADTQYF. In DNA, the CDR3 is TGTGCCAGCTCTTTGGGGGCGGCAGATACGCAGTATTTT.

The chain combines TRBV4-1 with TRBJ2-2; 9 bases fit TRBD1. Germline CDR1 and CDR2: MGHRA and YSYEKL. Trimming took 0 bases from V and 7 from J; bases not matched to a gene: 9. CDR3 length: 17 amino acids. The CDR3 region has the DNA TGCGCCAGCAGCCAAGAACAGGGACAGGGCGCGGGCGGGGAGCTGTTTTTT. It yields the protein CASSQEQGQGAGGELFF.

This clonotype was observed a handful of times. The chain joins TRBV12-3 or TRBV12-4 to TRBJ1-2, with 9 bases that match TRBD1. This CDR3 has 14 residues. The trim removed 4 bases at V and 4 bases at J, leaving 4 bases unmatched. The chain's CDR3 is CASSWEGQGYGYTF. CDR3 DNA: TGTGCCAGCAGTTGGGAGGGACAGGGCTATGGCTACACCTTC.

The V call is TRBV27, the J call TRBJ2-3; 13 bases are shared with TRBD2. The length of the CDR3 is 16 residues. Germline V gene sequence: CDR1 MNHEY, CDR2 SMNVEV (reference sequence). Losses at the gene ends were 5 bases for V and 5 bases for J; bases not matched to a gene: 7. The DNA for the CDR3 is TGTGCCAGCAGTCCAGGGACTAGCGGGATCATAGATACGCAGTATTTT. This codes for CASSPGTSGIIDTQYF.

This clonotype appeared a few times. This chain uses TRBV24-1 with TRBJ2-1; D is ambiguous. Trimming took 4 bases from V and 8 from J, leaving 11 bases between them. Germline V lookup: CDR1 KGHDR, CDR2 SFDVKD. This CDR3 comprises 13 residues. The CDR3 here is CATSESPQDEQFF. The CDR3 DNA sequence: TGTGCCACCAGTGAGTCACCTCAGGATGAGCAGTTCTTC.

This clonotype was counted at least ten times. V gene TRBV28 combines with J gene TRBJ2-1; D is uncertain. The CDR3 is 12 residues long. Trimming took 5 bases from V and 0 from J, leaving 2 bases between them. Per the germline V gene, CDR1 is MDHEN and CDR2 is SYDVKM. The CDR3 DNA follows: TGTGCCAGCAGTGCCTCCTACAATGAGCAGTTCTTC. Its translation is CASSASYNEQFF.

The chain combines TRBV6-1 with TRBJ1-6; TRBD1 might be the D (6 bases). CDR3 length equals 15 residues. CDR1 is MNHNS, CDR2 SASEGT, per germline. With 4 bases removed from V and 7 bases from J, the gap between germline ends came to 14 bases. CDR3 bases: TGTGCCAGCAGTGGGGGACAAGACCAAAATTCACCCCTCCACTTT. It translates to CASSGGQDQNSPLHF.

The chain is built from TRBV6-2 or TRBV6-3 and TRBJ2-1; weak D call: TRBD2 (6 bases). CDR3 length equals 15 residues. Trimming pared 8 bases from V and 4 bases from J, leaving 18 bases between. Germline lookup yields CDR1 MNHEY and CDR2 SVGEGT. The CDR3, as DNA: TGTGCCAGCGGGATGTTCAGCGGGTCTTACAATGAGCAGTTCTTC. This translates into CASGMFSGSYNEQFF.

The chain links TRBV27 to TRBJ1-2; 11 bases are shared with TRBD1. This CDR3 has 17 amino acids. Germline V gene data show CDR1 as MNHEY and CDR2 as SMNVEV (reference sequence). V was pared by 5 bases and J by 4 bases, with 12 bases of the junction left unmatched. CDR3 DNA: TGTGCCAGCAGTCCCACCGCCGGGACAGGGGGAGCCTATGGCTACACCTTC. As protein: CASSPTAGTGGAYGYTF.

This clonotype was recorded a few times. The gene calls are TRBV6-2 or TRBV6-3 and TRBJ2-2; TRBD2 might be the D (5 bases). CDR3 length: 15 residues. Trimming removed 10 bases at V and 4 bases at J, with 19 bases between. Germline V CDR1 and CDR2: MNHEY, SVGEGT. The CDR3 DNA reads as TGTGCCACCAAAACTGGACTTGCGACCACCGGGGAGCTGTTTTTT. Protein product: CATKTGLATTGELFF.

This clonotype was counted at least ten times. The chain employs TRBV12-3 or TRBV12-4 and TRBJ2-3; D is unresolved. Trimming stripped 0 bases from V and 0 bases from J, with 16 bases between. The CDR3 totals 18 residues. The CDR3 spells CASSLARGIATSTDTQYF. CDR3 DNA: TGTGCCAGCAGTTTAGCGCGTGGGATTGCCACTAGCACAGATACGCAGTATTTT.